This is a list of T cell receptor beta chains from one sample in a study of T cell responses to AZD1222 COVID-19 vaccine. The repertoire was sequenced with immunoSEQ multiplex PCR; TCRdb's copy has only in-frame clones and lacks some. The sample consists of 90,000 to 120,000 clones, approximately 92% of them appearing once. The source was peripheral blood, collected on day 0 of AZD1222 vaccination. Every receptor here comes from an adult in good health. Each CDR3 is given with its conserved first and last residue. Fields, in order: V gene, J gene, clone size, D gene, CDR3 length, CDR3 protein, CDR3 DNA. The D gene is left open where the match is weak. The size field is filled for only some rows; it gives once, few, many or a size class.

TRBV12-3/TRBV12-4	TRBJ2-7	.	TRBD1	13	CASAGTGAYEQYF	TGTGCCAGCGCCGGGACAGGGGCCTACGAGCAGTACTTC
TRBV6-5	TRBJ1-5	.	.	14	CASSYSDSYQPQHF	TGTGCCAGCAGTTACTCTGACAGCTATCAGCCCCAGCATTTT
TRBV30	TRBJ1-1	.	TRBD1	14	CAWSRDRANTEAFF	TGTGCCTGGAGTCGAGACAGGGCGAACACTGAAGCTTTCTTT
TRBV5-1	TRBJ2-5	once	.	18	CASSRTTTRGIEAETQYF	TGCGCCAGCAGCCGCACAACCACTCGCGGCATCGAGGCAGAGACCCAGTACTTC
TRBV2	TRBJ1-2	.	TRBD1	16	CASSEYPGQGFYGYTF	TGTGCCAGCAGTGAATATCCGGGACAGGGGTTCTATGGCTACACCTTC
TRBV19	TRBJ2-7	.	TRBD1	14	CASSPRDRVREQYF	TGTGCCAGTAGTCCCCGGGACAGGGTTCGCGAGCAGTACTTC
TRBV18	TRBJ2-2	.	.	16	CASSPLDRLDTGELFF	TGTGCCAGCTCACCCTTGGACAGACTGGACACCGGGGAGCTGTTTTTT
TRBV10-3	TRBJ1-2	.	.	18	CAISDPALKSRSNYGYTF	TGTGCCATCAGTGACCCAGCCCTAAAAAGTCGCAGTAACTATGGCTACACCTTC
TRBV28	TRBJ1-5	.	TRBD1	15	CASSLGTGGNQPQHF	TGTGCCAGCAGTCTCGGGACAGGGGGCAATCAGCCCCAGCATTTT
TRBV3-1/TRBV3-2	TRBJ2-7	.	TRBD2	14	CASSQLSGGYEQYF	TGTGCCAGCAGCCAACTCAGCGGGGGTTACGAGCAGTACTTC
TRBV6-5	TRBJ2-2	.	.	16	CASSYSLGVGTGELFF	TGTGCCAGCAGTTACTCGCTCGGGGTGGGCACCGGGGAGCTGTTTTTT
TRBV28	TRBJ2-7	.	TRBD2	16	CASSLTPSGLSYEQYF	TGTGCCAGCAGTTTGACCCCTAGCGGGCTATCCTACGAGCAGTACTTC
TRBV7-3	TRBJ2-6	.	TRBD1	15	CASSQGAGGANVLTF	TGTGCCAGCAGCCAGGGGGCCGGAGGGGCCAACGTCCTGACTTTC
TRBV7-8	TRBJ1-1	.	.	16	CASSPRGAGVNTEAFF	TGTGCCAGCAGCCCCCGGGGGGCCGGAGTGAACACTGAAGCTTTCTTT